The 21 T cell receptor beta chains listed next were all sequenced from one sample in a study of cytomegalovirus exposure and HLA in healthy donors. Generated by immunoSEQ multiplex PCR, the TCRdb table keeps only in-frame clones and is missing some. The sample holds more than 130,000 clones; almost 90% are singletons and the top ten take around 8%. Sequenced input: PBMCs. The receptors stem from a woman between 18 and 29 years old in good health and CMV-seropositive.

The V and J genes are TRBV28 and TRBJ1-1, with D maybe TRBD1 (6 bases). This CDR3 region has 14 residues. Germline V gives CDR1 MDHEN, CDR2 SYDVKM. Trimming stripped 1 base from V and 2 bases from J, with 8 bases between. The CDR3 protein is CASSLLGGNTEAFF. The CDR3 coding sequence is TGTGCCAGCAGTTTATTAGGGGGTAACACTGAAGCTTTCTTT.

CDR3 in amino acids: CASSIRRSNYGYTF. In DNA, the CDR3 is TGTGCCAGTAGTATCCGGAGATCTAACTATGGCTACACCTTC. The chain is built from TRBV19 and TRBJ1-2; D remains ambiguous. V was clipped by 3 bases and J by 0 bases, with 8 bases between them. Looked up from germline, CDR1 is LNHDA and CDR2 is SQIVND (reference sequence). The CDR3 consists of 14 residues.

CDR3 region: CAWSEEILHQPQHF. CDR3 bases: TGTGCCTGGAGTGAAGAGATCCTCCATCAGCCCCAGCATTTT. The chain employs TRBV30 and TRBJ1-5; D is unresolved. The CDR3 loop spans 14 amino acids. Trimming pared 1 base from V and 5 bases from J, leaving 12 bases between. Germline values: CDR1 GTSNPN, CDR2 SVGIG (reference sequence).

This clone was recorded once. The chain combines TRBV7-9 with TRBJ2-3, with 7 bases lining up with TRBD2. J lost 0 bases, V lost 6 bases, and 12 bases had no gene match. Germline CDR1 is SEHNR and CDR2 is FQNEAQ (reference sequence). The CDR3 is 17 amino acids. The CDR3 DNA sequence: TGTGCCAGCAGGAGATTTAGCGGGCGAACTAGCACAGATACGCAGTATTTT. This sequence encodes CASRRFSGRTSTDTQYF.

The CDR3 loop reads CASSTGVNTEAFF. The CDR3 DNA reads TGTGCCAGCAGCACAGGGGTGAACACTGAAGCTTTCTTT. The chain joins TRBV7-3 to TRBJ1-1; 7 bases match TRBD1. Germline CDR1 is SGHTA and CDR2 is FQGTGA. The length of the CDR3 is 13 residues. V lost 5 bases, J lost 0 bases, and 0 bases stayed unmatched.

V usage is TRBV9 and J usage is TRBJ1-2; D gene uncertain. The V and J ends lost 0 bases and 6 bases respectively, with 9 bases between them. Germline CDR1 SGDLS, CDR2 YYNGEE. The CDR3 covers 13 residues. This chain's CDR3 is CASSVVGSNGYTF. As DNA, the CDR3 is TGTGCCAGCAGCGTAGTAGGGAGCAATGGCTACACCTTC.

This clone was observed once. This chain connects TRBV7-3 to TRBJ1-2; TRBD1 agrees at 10 bases. V gave up 3 bases and J gave up 7 bases; unmatched junction bases: 5. Germline V gene sequence: CDR1 SGHTA, CDR2 FQGTGA. This CDR3 comprises 14 residues. CDR3 sequence reads: CASSLDRGEAGYTF. CDR3 sequence (DNA): TGTGCCAGCAGCTTGGACAGGGGGGAAGCTGGCTACACCTTC. The whole variable domain, remainder taken from reference TRBV7-3 and TRBJ1-2, is GAGVSQTPSNKVTEKGKYVELRCDPISGHTALYWYRQSLGQGPEFLIYFQGTGAADDSGLPNDRFFAVRPEGSVSTLKIQRTERGDSAVYLCASSLDRGEAGYTFGSGTRLTVV.

The chain employs TRBV6-5 and TRBJ2-5; perhaps TRBD2 as D (7 bases). Trimming left V 0 bases short and J 5 bases short, with 16 bases between. CDR3 length: 16 amino acids. The germline gives CDR1 MNHEY, CDR2 SVGAGI. DNA of the CDR3: TGTGCCAGCAGTTACTCCGGGGGGCCCCGTGGGGAGACCCAGTACTTC. This encodes CASSYSGGPRGETQYF.

The chain combines TRBV4-1 with TRBJ2-3; perhaps TRBD1 as D (6 bases). Per germline, CDR1 MGHRA and CDR2 YSYEKL. With 4 bases removed from V and 0 bases from J, the gap between germline ends came to 11 bases. The CDR3 extends over 15 amino acids. CDR3 in DNA: TGCGCCAGCAGCCGGGGGCTTATCAGCACAGATACGCAGTATTTT. This sequence encodes CASSRGLISTDTQYF.

The J gene is TRBJ2-7, the V gene TRBV11-2; unclear D gene. V was cut by 5 bases and J by 12 bases, with 20 bases left in between. The CDR3 length is 13 residues. Germline CDR1 reads SGHAT; CDR2 reads FQNNGV. CDR3 coding DNA: TGTGCCAGCAGCCCAGGTTCGGCACCTCTGGGGTACTTC. This codes for CASSPGSAPLGYF.

The J gene is TRBJ1-1, the V gene TRBV29-1; the D is unclear. CDR1 is SQVTM, CDR2 ANQGSEA, per germline. The V and J ends lost 7 bases and 11 bases respectively, with 23 bases between them. This CDR3 contains 13 residues. In DNA, the CDR3 is TGCAGCGCTCTGGTTTCGTTGCGCTCCCCGGCTTTCTTT. Residues: CSALVSLRSPAFF.

The J gene is TRBJ2-5, the V gene TRBV28; 9 bases match TRBD1. This CDR3 region has 14 residues. The V and J ends lost 5 bases and 4 bases, in that order; junction bases with no gene match: 5. Per germline, CDR1 MDHEN and CDR2 SYDVKM. The CDR3 region is CASSTTGGPETQYF. As DNA, the CDR3 is TGTGCCAGCAGTACAACAGGGGGCCCAGAGACCCAGTACTTC.

The chain combines TRBV14 with TRBJ2-1; tentative D call: TRBD2 (6 bases). The CDR3 contains 14 residues. CDR1 is SGHDN and CDR2 is FVKESK in the germline V gene. Trimming took 4 bases from V and 9 from J, leaving 16 bases between them. This CDR3 is CASSRGLIDGEQFF. The CDR3 DNA sequence: TGTGCCAGCAGCCGGGGACTGATCGATGGTGAGCAGTTCTTC.

J is TRBJ1-1 and V is TRBV28; a weak D match, TRBD1 (6 bases). Germline V gene lookup returns CDR1 MDHEN and CDR2 SYDVKM. The CDR3 runs 12 residues. V was shortened by 10 bases and J by 1 base, with 10 bases between the two germline ends. The CDR3 spells CATLGQNTEAFF. The CDR3, as DNA: TGTGCCACCCTGGGACAGAACACTGAAGCTTTCTTT.

The chain carries TRBV5-5 and TRBJ1-4; a possible D gene is TRBD1 (6 bases). Trimming removed 3 bases at V and 8 bases at J, with 20 bases between. CDR3 size: 16 residues. Germline-derived CDR1 and CDR2 are SGHKS and YYEKEE (reference sequence). The CDR3 spells CASSSTIGRGGEKLFF. For the CDR3, the DNA is TGTGCCAGCAGCTCTACCATTGGCAGGGGTGGCGAAAAACTGTTTTTT.

This clone turned up a few times. The V call is TRBV7-8, the J call TRBJ2-2; TRBD1 agrees at 7 bases. CDR3 length: 16 amino acids. Per germline, CDR1 SGHVS and CDR2 FQNEAQ. Losses at the gene ends were 0 bases for V and 5 bases for J; bases not matched to a gene: 6. CDR3 sequence (DNA): TGTGCCAGCAGCTTAGCTGGGGACAGAAGGACCGGGGAGCTGTTTTTT. Translating it yields CASSLAGDRRTGELFF. Based on the CDR3 plus reference TRBV7-8 and TRBJ2-2, the full variable domain is GAGVSQSPRYKVAKRGQDVALRCDPISGHVSLFWYQQALGQGPEFLTYFQNEAQLDKSGLPSDRFFAERPEGSVSTLKIQRTQQEDSAVYLCASSLAGDRRTGELFFGEGSRLTVL.

The chain recombines TRBV4-3 with TRBJ2-3, with no clear D. Germline-derived CDR1 and CDR2 are LGHNA and YSLEER. V lost 4 bases and J 4 bases, leaving 12 bases between the germline ends. The CDR3 totals 14 residues. This CDR3 is CASSLSRRADTQYF. The DNA for the CDR3 is TGCGCCAGCAGCCTCTCTCGGAGAGCAGATACGCAGTATTTT.

J is TRBJ2-6 and V is TRBV15, with TRBD2 matching over 9 bases. Germline V gene data show CDR1 as LNHNV and CDR2 as YYDKDF (reference sequence). V dropped 0 bases and J dropped 0; count of bases not matched to a gene: 6. This CDR3 is 19 amino acids long. CDR3 sequence: CATSRDGIAGDSGANVLTF. The CDR3 DNA follows: TGTGCCACCAGCAGAGATGGAATAGCGGGAGACTCTGGGGCCAACGTCCTGACTTTC.

The chain links TRBV7-9 to TRBJ1-6; 7 bases align to TRBD1. Looked up from germline, CDR1 is SEHNR and CDR2 is FQNEAQ (reference sequence). Trimming removed 5 bases from V and 6 bases from J; junction bases left unmatched: 7. This CDR3 is 15 amino acids long. The CDR3 DNA follows: TGTGCCAGCAGCCCAAGACAGGGTTTTAATTCACCCCTCCACTTT. Protein product: CASSPRQGFNSPLHF.

The chain combines TRBV7-9 with TRBJ2-6; no definite D call. This CDR3 contains 16 residues. The V and J ends lost 1 base and 1 base respectively, with 8 bases between them. CDR1 SEHNR and CDR2 FQNEAQ come from the germline V gene (reference sequence). CDR3: CASSLEWRSGANVLTF. The CDR3 DNA sequence: TGTGCCAGCAGCTTAGAATGGCGGTCTGGGGCCAACGTCCTGACTTTC.

This clone showed up just once. V usage is TRBV7-9 and J usage is TRBJ1-5; tentatively, D is TRBD1 (5 bases). The CDR3 length is 15 residues. Trimming pared 2 bases from V and 5 bases from J, leaving 13 bases between. The germline CDR1 and CDR2 sequences are SEHNR and FQNEAQ (reference sequence). The CDR3 here is CASSLSGLTHQPQHF. For the CDR3, the DNA is TGTGCCAGCAGCTTATCGGGACTGACCCATCAGCCCCAGCATTTT.